This T cell receptor (beta chain) comes out of a study of beta chain features in type 1 diabetes. As for the study in general: Cell yields, age and gender were similar between patients and healthy donors.

This clone was seen a handful of times. The target antigen is unknown. Study observations and caveats: All four CD4+ subsets from Type 1 diabetes patients carried moderately but significantly shorter TCRB CDR3s.

This CDR3 contains 17 residues. Per germline, CDR1 SGDLS and CDR2 YYNGEE. V lost 4 bases, J lost 0 bases, and 6 bases stayed unmatched. Isolated RNA was reverse transcribed in full, so expressed TCRB transcripts were sequenced. TCRdb's copy holds only in-frame clones and misses some; the assay was immunoSEQ multiplex PCR. The sample has 300,000 to 350,000 clones, approximately 13% seen once; the top ten hold 0.015%. The receptor was isolated from a woman in her late teens or twenties with type 1 diabetes. Source material: naive CD4+ T cells from blood. V gene TRBV9 combines with J gene TRBJ2-2, with 10 bases aligning to TRBD2. The CDR3 here is CASSPRLAGTNTGELFF. The CDR3 DNA is TGTGCCAGCAGCCCGCGACTAGCGGGTACGAACACCGGGGAGCTGTTTTTT.